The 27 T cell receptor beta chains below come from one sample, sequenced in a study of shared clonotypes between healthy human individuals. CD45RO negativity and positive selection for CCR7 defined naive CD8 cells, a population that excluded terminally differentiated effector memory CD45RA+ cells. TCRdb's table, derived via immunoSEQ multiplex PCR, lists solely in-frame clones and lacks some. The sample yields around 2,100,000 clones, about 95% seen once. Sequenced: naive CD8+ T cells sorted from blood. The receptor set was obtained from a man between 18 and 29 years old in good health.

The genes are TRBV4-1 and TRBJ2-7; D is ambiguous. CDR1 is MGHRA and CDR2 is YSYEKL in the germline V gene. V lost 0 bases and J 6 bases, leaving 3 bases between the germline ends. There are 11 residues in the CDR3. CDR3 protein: CASSQDSEQYF. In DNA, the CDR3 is TGCGCCAGCAGCCAAGATTCCGAGCAGTACTTC.

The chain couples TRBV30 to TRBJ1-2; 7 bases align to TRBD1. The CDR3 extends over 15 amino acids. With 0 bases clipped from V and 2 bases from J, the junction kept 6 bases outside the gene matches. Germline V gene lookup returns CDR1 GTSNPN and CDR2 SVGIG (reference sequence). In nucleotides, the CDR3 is TGTGCCTGGAGTGTAGGGGGACAGATAAACTATGGCTACACCTTC. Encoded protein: CAWSVGGQINYGYTF.

DNA of the CDR3: TGTGCCAGCAGCTTGGGTGGGGGTTCGACGCTCTTACCCCTCCACTTT. Encoded protein: CASSLGGGSTLLPLHF. This sequence joins TRBV5-4 and TRBJ1-6, with a tentative D call TRBD1 (5 bases). This CDR3 contains 16 residues. V gave up 0 bases and J gave up 12 bases, with 19 bases separating them. Per the germline V gene, CDR1 is SGHNT and CDR2 is YYREEE (reference sequence). Supplemented by reference TRBV5-4 and TRBJ1-6, the full variable domain reads ETGVTQSPTHLIKTRGQQVTLRCSSQSGHNTVSWYQQALGQGPQFIFQYYREEENGRGNFPPRFSGLQFPNYSSELNVNALELDDSALYLCASSLGGGSTLLPLHFGNGTRLTVT.

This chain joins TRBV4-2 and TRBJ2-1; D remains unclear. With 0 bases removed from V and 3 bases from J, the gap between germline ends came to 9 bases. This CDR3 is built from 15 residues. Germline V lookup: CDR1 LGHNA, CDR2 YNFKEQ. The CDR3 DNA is TGTGCCAGCAGCCAAGATAGAACTTACTACAATGAGCAGTTCTTC. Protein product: CASSQDRTYYNEQFF.

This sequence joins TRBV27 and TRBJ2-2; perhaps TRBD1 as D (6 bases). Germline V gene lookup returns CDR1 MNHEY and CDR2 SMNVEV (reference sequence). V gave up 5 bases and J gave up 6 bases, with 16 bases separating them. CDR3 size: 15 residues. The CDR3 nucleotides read TGTGCCAGCAGTCCGGGGACACCCCCGGCCGGGGAGCTGTTTTTT. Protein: CASSPGTPPAGELFF.

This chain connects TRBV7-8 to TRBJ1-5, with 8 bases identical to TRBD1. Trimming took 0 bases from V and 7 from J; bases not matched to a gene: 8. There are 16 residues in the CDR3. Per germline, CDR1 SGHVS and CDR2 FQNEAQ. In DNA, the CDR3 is TGTGCCAGCAGCTTAGCTACGACAGGGGCTTACCAGCCCCAGCATTTT. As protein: CASSLATTGAYQPQHF.

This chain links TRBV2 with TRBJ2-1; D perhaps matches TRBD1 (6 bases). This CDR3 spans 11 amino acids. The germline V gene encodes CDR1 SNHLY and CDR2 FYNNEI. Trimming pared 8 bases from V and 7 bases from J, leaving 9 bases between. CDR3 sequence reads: CASLDSNEQFF. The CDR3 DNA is TGTGCCAGCCTGGACAGTAATGAGCAGTTCTTC.

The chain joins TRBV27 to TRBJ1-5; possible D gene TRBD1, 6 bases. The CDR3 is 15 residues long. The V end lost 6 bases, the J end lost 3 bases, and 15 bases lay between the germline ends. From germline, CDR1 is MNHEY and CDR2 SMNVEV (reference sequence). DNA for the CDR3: TGTGCCAGCAGCCCTACAGGGTACTACAATCAGCCCCAGCATTTT. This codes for CASSPTGYYNQPQHF.

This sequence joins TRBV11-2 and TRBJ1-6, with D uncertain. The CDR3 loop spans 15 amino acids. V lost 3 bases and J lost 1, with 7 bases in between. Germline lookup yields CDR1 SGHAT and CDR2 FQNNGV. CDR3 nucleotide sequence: TGTGCCAGCAGCTTGGGTGCGTCCTATAATTCACCCCTCCACTTT. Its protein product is CASSLGASYNSPLHF.

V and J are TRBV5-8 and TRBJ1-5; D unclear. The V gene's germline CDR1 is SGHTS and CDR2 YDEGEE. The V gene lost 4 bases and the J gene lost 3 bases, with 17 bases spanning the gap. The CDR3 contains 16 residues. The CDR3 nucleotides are TGTGCCAGCAGCCAGGACGGCTCCGCGTTCAATCAGCCCCAGCATTTT. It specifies CASSQDGSAFNQPQHF.

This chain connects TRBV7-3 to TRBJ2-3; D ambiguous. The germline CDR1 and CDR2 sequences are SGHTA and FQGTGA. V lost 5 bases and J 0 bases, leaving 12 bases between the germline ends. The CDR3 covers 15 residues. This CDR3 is CASSPVGGSTDTQYF. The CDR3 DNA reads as TGTGCCAGCAGCCCTGTGGGCGGAAGCACAGATACGCAGTATTTT.

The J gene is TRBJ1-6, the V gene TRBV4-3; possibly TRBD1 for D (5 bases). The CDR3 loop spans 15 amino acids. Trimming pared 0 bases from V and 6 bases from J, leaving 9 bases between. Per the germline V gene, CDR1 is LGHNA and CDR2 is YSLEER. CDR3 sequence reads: CASSQDPGINSPLHF. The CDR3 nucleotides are TGCGCCAGCAGCCAAGATCCAGGGATTAATTCACCCCTCCACTTT.

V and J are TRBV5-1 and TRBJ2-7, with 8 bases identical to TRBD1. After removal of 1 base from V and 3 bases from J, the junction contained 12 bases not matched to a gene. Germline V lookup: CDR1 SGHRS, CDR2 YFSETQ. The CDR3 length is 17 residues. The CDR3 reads CASSLNSSGTGGYEQYF. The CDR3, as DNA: TGCGCCAGCAGCTTGAATAGTTCCGGGACAGGAGGCTACGAGCAGTACTTC.

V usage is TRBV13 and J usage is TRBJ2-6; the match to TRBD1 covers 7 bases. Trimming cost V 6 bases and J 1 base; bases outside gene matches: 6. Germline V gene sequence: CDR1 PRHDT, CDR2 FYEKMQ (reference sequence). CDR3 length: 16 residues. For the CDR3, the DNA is TGTGCCAGCAGTTCGGGACAGTGGTCTGGGGCCAACGTCCTGACTTTC. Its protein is CASSSGQWSGANVLTF.

CDR3 amino acids: CASSPVGLGNTIYF. The CDR3, as DNA: TGTGCCAGCAGCCCCGTGGGGCTTGGAAACACCATATATTTT. The rearrangement uses TRBV28 and TRBJ1-3; D might be TRBD1 (5 bases). The CDR3 sequence is 14 residues long. The V end lost 6 bases, the J end lost 3 bases, and 12 bases lay between the germline ends. In germline, CDR1 is MDHEN, CDR2 SYDVKM. Full variable domain (missing parts from reference TRBV28 and TRBJ1-3): DVKVTQSSRYLVKRTGEKVFLECVQDMDHENMFWYRQDPGLGLRLIYFSYDVKMKEKGDIPEGYSVSREKKERFSLILESASTNQTSMYLCASSPVGLGNTIYFGEGSWLTVV.

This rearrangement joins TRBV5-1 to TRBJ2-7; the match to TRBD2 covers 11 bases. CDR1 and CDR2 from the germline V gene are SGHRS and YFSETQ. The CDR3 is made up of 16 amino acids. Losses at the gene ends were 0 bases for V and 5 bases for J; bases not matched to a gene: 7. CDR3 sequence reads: CASSLEASGRPDEQYF. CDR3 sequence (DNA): TGCGCCAGCAGCTTGGAGGCTAGCGGGAGGCCTGACGAGCAGTACTTC.

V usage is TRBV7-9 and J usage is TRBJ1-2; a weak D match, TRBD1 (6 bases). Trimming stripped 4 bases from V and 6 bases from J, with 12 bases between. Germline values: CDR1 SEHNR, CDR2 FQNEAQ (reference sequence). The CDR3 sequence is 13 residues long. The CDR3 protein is CASSSAEGDGYTF. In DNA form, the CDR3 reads TGTGCCAGCAGCTCGGCAGAGGGGGATGGCTACACCTTC.

The chain's CDR3 is CASSLGEAVYNEQFF. DNA of the CDR3: TGTGCCAGCAGCCTGGGGGAGGCCGTTTACAATGAGCAGTTCTTC. The chain recombines TRBV7-9 with TRBJ2-1; D is perhaps TRBD2 (6 bases). Germline values: CDR1 SEHNR, CDR2 FQNEAQ (reference sequence). The length of the CDR3 is 15 residues. With 5 bases removed from V and 4 bases from J, the gap between germline ends came to 15 bases.

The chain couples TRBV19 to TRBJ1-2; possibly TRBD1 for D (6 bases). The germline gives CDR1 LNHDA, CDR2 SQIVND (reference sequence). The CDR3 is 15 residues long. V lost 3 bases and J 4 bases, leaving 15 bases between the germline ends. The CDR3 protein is CASSIIGGQAYGYTF. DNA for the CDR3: TGTGCCAGTAGTATCATTGGGGGACAAGCCTATGGCTACACCTTC.

The CDR3 DNA reads as TGCGCCAGCAGTGAAGTTCTCGGGACAGGGAATGAGCAGTTCTTC. Translated: CASSEVLGTGNEQFF. The rearrangement uses TRBV10-2 and TRBJ2-1; 9 nucleotides agree with TRBD1. The CDR3 contains 15 residues. V was clipped by 3 bases and J by 7 bases; unmatched bases: 7. Germline CDR1 is WSHSY and CDR2 is SAAADI.

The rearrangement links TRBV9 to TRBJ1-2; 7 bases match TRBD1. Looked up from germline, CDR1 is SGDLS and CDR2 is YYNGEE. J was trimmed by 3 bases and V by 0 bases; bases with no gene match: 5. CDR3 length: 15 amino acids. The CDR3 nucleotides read TGTGCCAGCAGCGTAGGAGGGGGCACCCACTATGGCTACACCTTC. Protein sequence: CASSVGGGTHYGYTF.

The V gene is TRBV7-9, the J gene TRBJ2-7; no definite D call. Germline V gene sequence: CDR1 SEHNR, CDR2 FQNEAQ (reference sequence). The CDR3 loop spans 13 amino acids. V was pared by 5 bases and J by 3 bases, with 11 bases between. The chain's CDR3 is CASSADTSYEQYF. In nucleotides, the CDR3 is TGTGCCAGCAGCGCGGATACCAGCTACGAGCAGTACTTC.

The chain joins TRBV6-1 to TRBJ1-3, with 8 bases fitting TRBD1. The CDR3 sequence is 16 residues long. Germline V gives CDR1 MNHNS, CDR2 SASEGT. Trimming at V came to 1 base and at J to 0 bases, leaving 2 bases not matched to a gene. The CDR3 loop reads CASSEVGQDSGNTIYF. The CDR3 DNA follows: TGTGCCAGCAGTGAAGTGGGACAGGACTCTGGAAACACCATATATTTT.

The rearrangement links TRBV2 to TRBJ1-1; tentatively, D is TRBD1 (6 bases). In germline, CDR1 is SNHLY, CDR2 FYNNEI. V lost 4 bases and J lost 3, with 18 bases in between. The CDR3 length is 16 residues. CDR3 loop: CASSAGVIRRDTEAFF. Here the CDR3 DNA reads TGTGCCAGCAGTGCAGGGGTGATCCGTAGGGACACTGAAGCTTTCTTT.

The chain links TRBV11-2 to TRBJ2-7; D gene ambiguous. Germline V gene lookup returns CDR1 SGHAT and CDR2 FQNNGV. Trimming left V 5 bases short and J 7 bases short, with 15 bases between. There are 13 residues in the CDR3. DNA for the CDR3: TGTGCCAGCAGCCTGGGCCCGGTAGTGGAGCAGTACTTC. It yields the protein CASSLGPVVEQYF.

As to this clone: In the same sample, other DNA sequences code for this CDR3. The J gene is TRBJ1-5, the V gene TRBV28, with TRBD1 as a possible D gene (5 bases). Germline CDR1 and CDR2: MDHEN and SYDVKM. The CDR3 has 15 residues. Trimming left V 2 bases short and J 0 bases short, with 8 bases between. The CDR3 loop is CASSLRGNSNQPQHF. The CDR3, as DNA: TGTGCCAGCAGTTTACGGGGGAATAGCAATCAGCCCCAGCATTTT.

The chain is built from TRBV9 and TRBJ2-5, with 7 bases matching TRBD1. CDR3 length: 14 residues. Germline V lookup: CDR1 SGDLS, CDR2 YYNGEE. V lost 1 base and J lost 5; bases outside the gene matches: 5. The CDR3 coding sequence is TGTGCCAGCAGCGTACAGGGGGTTGAGGAGACCCAGTACTTC. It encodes CASSVQGVEETQYF.